The sequence of this TCR beta chain was determined in a study of CD8 T cells in ankylosing spondylitis. The study's findings and limits: Reportedly, disease-linked clones are significantly enriched in ankylosing spondylitis patients' matched synovial fluid. Fewer than 10 highly homologous variants made up a TCR beta motif that seemed to typify ankylosing spondylitis blood.

TCRdb re-called the 5' RACE reads with MiXCR, one entry per CDR3 protein. The table has about 540,000 distinct CDR3 sequences, about 13% seen once. Trimming left V 5 bases short and J 2 bases short, with 7 bases between. The CDR3 covers 13 residues. Germline V gene data show CDR1 as MNHEY and CDR2 as SMNVEV (reference sequence). This clonotype was seen a few times. As yet, its antigen is unknown. This chain uses TRBV27 with TRBJ1-5; D is undetermined. The clonotype comes from a male donor with ankylosing spondylitis. The sample consisted of blood, either unsorted or a sorted T cell fraction (not recorded which). CDR3: CASSISGNQPQHF. The CDR3 DNA reads TGTGCCAGCAGTATCTCAGGCAATCAGCCCCAGCATTTT.